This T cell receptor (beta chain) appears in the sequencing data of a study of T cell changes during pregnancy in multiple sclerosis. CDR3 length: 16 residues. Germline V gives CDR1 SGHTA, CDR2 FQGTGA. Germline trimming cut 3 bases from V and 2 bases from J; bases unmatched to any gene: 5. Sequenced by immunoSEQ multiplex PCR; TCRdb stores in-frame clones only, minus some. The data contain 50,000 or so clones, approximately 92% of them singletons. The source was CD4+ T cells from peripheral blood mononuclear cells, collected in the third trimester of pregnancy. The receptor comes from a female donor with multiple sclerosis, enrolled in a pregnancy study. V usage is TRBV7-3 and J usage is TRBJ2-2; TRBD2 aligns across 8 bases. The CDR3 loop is CASSFGGGPNTGELFF. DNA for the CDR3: TGTGCCAGCAGCTTTGGCGGGGGGCCAAACACCGGGGAGCTGTTTTTT.